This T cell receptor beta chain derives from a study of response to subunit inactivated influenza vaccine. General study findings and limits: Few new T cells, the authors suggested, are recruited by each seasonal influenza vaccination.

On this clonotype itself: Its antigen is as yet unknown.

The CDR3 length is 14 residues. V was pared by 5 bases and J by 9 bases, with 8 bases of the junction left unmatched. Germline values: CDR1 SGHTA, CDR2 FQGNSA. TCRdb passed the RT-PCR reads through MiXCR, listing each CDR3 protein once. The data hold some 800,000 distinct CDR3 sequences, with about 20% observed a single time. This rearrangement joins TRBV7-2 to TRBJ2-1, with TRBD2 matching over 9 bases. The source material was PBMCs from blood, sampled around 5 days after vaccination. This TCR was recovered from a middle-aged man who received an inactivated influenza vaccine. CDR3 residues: CASSRASGNLEQFF. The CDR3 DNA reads TGTGCCAGCAGCCGAGCTAGCGGGAACCTTGAGCAGTTCTTC.